The 21 T cell receptor beta chains below were found in one sample sequenced in a study of regulatory and conventional T cells in RAG deficiency. Repertoires were generated with immunoSEQ multiplex PCR, while TCRdb's copy carries only in-frame clones and drops some. The sample yields about 30,000 clones, more than 90% seen once. The sorted conventional CD4+ T cells were CD25-low and CD127-high, with genomic DNA sequenced. These same data were also listed under a study on regulatory T cells. That work states: The PCR used 52 TRBV and 13 TRBJ primers.

What was sequenced was CD25- CD4+ T cells sorted from blood. Every receptor here comes from a human donor in good health.

The chain combines TRBV25-1 with TRBJ1-2; D is unresolved. The CDR3 is made up of 14 amino acids. Looked up from germline, CDR1 is MGHDK and CDR2 is SYGVNS. Trimming left V 1 base short and J 2 bases short, with 8 bases between. The CDR3 DNA follows: TGTGCCAGCAGTGAATTGACGGGGAACTATGGCTACACCTTC. Translation: CASSELTGNYGYTF.

The J gene is TRBJ1-2, the V gene TRBV2; tentative D call: TRBD1 (5 bases). Trimming removed 5 bases at V and 0 bases at J, with 13 bases between. CDR3 size: 15 residues. Germline V CDR1 and CDR2: SNHLY, FYNNEI. This CDR3 is CASSLRGSSNYGYTF. The CDR3 coding sequence is TGTGCCAGCAGTCTACGGGGGTCGTCTAACTATGGCTACACCTTC.

CDR3 region: CSASGMEGQFF. CDR3 DNA: TGCAGTGCTAGTGGTATGGAGGGACAGTTCTTC. This chain links TRBV20-1 with TRBJ2-1; weak D call: TRBD2 (6 bases). This CDR3 spans 11 amino acids. CDR1 and CDR2 (germline): DFQATT, SNEGSKA (reference sequence). The germline V and J ends were trimmed by 3 bases and 13 bases, with 13 bases remaining between them.

The genes are TRBV4-3 and TRBJ1-1; no firm D call. Germline CDR1 LGHNA, CDR2 YSLEER. The CDR3 contains 14 residues. V lost 0 bases to trimming and J lost 5 bases, with 10 bases between them. For the CDR3, the DNA is TGCGCCAGCAGCCAAGAAGGGAGGAAAACTGAAGCTTTCTTT. Its translation: CASSQEGRKTEAFF.

The V and J genes are TRBV5-5 and TRBJ1-4, with no clear D. Germline CDR1 SGHKS, CDR2 YYEKEE (reference sequence). CDR3 size: 15 residues. V was pared by 0 bases and J by 0 bases, with 6 bases between. The CDR3 here is CASSLGRPTNEKLFF. In DNA form, the CDR3 reads TGTGCCAGCAGCTTGGGGAGGCCAACTAATGAAAAACTGTTTTTT.

V and J are TRBV7-9 and TRBJ2-7; TRBD1 matches 8 bases. Germline CDR1 is SEHNR and CDR2 is FQNEAQ (reference sequence). V lost 5 bases, J lost 3 bases, and 9 bases stayed unmatched. The CDR3 has 15 amino acids. Here the CDR3 reads CASSRPGTGGYEQYF. As DNA, the CDR3 is TGTGCCAGCAGCCGACCCGGCACAGGGGGCTACGAGCAGTACTTC.

CDR3 coding DNA: TGTGCCAGCAGCTTGGTCGTCAGTCCCAACAATCAGCCCCAGCATTTT. Amino acids: CASSLVVSPNNQPQHF. The genes are TRBV5-5 and TRBJ1-5; D remains ambiguous. The V gene lost 0 bases and the J gene lost 3 bases, with 13 bases spanning the gap. The CDR3 consists of 16 residues. The germline gives CDR1 SGHKS, CDR2 YYEKEE (reference sequence).

V usage is TRBV5-1 and J usage is TRBJ1-4, with 7 bases fitting TRBD1. The V segment lost 2 bases and the J segment 0 bases; nucleotides outside the gene matches: 7. Germline V lookup: CDR1 SGHRS, CDR2 YFSETQ. The CDR3 has 17 residues. The CDR3 spells CASSFRGQRATNEKLFF. The CDR3 nucleotides are TGCGCCAGCAGCTTTCGGGGACAGCGTGCAACTAATGAAAAACTGTTTTTT.

The V gene is TRBV30, the J gene TRBJ2-5, with 12 bases lining up with TRBD1. The V gene end was trimmed by 7 bases and the J gene end by 5 bases; junction bases not matched to a gene: 8. The CDR3 runs to 14 residues. Germline lookup yields CDR1 GTSNPN and CDR2 SVGIG (reference sequence). This CDR3 reads CASSGTGGTETQYF. Here the CDR3 DNA reads TGTGCCTCCTCCGGGACAGGGGGCACCGAGACCCAGTACTTC.

This chain joins TRBV25-1 and TRBJ2-6, with D maybe TRBD1 (6 bases). With 0 bases removed from V and 2 bases from J, the gap between germline ends came to 8 bases. This CDR3 comprises 16 residues. Germline V gene data show CDR1 as MGHDK and CDR2 as SYGVNS. The DNA for the CDR3 is TGTGCCAGCAGTGAATACACAGGGACTGGGGCCAACGTCCTGACTTTC. Amino acid sequence: CASSEYTGTGANVLTF. Looking up the rest from reference TRBV25-1 and TRBJ2-6 gives the full variable domain: EADIYQTPRYLVIGTGKKITLECSQTMGHDKMYWYQQDPGMELHLIHYSYGVNSTEKGDLSSESTVSRIRTEHFPLTLESARPSHTSQYLCASSEYTGTGANVLTFGAGSRLTVL.

V is TRBV7-8 and J is TRBJ2-2; D may be TRBD1 (6 bases). Germline CDR1 is SGHVS and CDR2 is FQNEAQ. Trimming shortened V by 0 bases and J by 3 bases, and 11 bases separated the two germline ends. The CDR3 has 16 residues. The CDR3 reads CASSLAAGVYTGELFF. In DNA form, the CDR3 reads TGTGCCAGCAGCTTAGCCGCAGGGGTTTACACCGGGGAGCTGTTTTTT.

The rearrangement links TRBV10-3 to TRBJ1-5; TRBD1 matches 9 bases. V dropped 3 bases and J dropped 4; count of bases not matched to a gene: 4. The CDR3 is made up of 15 amino acids. Germline V gene data show CDR1 as ENHRY and CDR2 as SYGVKD. The CDR3 loop is CAISEYGQGNQPQHF. The CDR3 DNA follows: TGTGCCATCAGTGAATACGGACAGGGGAATCAGCCCCAGCATTTT.

J is TRBJ1-5 and V is TRBV19, with 9 bases aligning to TRBD1. Germline V gene data show CDR1 as LNHDA and CDR2 as SQIVND (reference sequence). The CDR3 sequence is 16 residues long. V was clipped by 6 bases and J by 5 bases; unmatched bases: 11. The CDR3 bases are TGTGCCAGTAGCCCTCCCACCCGGACAGGGGATCAGCCCCAGCATTTT. Translating it yields CASSPPTRTGDQPQHF.

The chain combines TRBV19 with TRBJ1-4; perhaps TRBD1 as D (5 bases). From germline, CDR1 is LNHDA and CDR2 SQIVND (reference sequence). Trimming removed 7 bases at V and 8 bases at J, with 17 bases between. This CDR3 is built from 14 residues. The CDR3 sequence: CASTPSQGREKLFF. The CDR3 region has the DNA TGTGCCAGTACCCCCTCTCAGGGTCGGGAAAAACTGTTTTTT.

The chain employs TRBV7-3 and TRBJ2-1; TRBD1 matches 7 bases. The germline V gene has CDR1 SGHTA and CDR2 FQGTGA. The CDR3 length is 15 residues. J gave up 3 bases and V 2 bases, and 4 bases lay outside the gene matches. This CDR3 is CASSLPAGGYNEQFF. The CDR3 DNA sequence: TGTGCCAGCAGCTTACCCGCAGGGGGCTACAATGAGCAGTTCTTC.

This clone was observed a single time. The chain combines TRBV30 with TRBJ1-6, with D perhaps TRBD1 (6 bases). Germline-derived CDR1 and CDR2 are GTSNPN and SVGIG (reference sequence). Trimming stripped 4 bases from V and 9 bases from J, with 13 bases between. The CDR3 has 13 amino acids. CDR3 in DNA: TGTGCCTGGAATCGGCAGGGGATTTCACCCCTCCACTTT. Protein sequence: CAWNRQGISPLHF.

The CDR3 sequence is CASSISTITDTQYF. The CDR3 DNA follows: TGTGCCAGTAGTATCTCGACAATAACAGATACGCAGTATTTT. The chain uses TRBV19 and TRBJ2-3; the D is unclear. The CDR3 loop spans 14 amino acids. CDR1 is LNHDA and CDR2 is SQIVND in the germline V gene (reference sequence). The germline V and J ends were trimmed by 3 bases and 3 bases, with 10 bases remaining between them.

The CDR3 bases are TGTGCCAGCAGCAACATCAGGGGGCAGGTATGGATTCATAGCAATCAGCCCCAGCATTTT. Translated, it gives CASSNIRGQVWIHSNQPQHF. The V gene is TRBV21-1, the J gene TRBJ1-5; the table's D call, TRBD1, was not checked against the DNA. TRBV21-1 is a recognized pseudogene. CDR3 length equals 20 residues.

This clone was detected only once. The chain has TRBV5-1 and TRBJ1-6, with no clear D. The ends were cut back, 4 bases at V and 8 bases at J, with 19 bases in the middle. There are 16 residues in the CDR3. In germline, CDR1 is SGHRS, CDR2 YFSETQ. This CDR3 is CASSSRPAARDSPLHF. The DNA of the CDR3 is TGCGCCAGCAGCAGCCGGCCCGCCGCTCGGGATTCACCCCTCCACTTT.

In nucleotides, the CDR3 is TGCGCCAGCAGCCAAGTTTTCAGGGGAACCGGGGAGCTGTTTTTT. Translating gives CASSQVFRGTGELFF. The chain uses TRBV4-1 and TRBJ2-2; possibly TRBD1 for D (6 bases). V shed 1 base and J shed 5 bases, with 11 bases lying between them. CDR1 MGHRA and CDR2 YSYEKL come from the germline V gene. The CDR3 runs to 15 residues.

The chain uses TRBV6-4 and TRBJ1-2; D is undetermined. Germline V CDR1 and CDR2: MRHNA, SNTAGT. This CDR3 region has 11 residues. Trimming removed 6 bases from V and 8 bases from J, with 10 bases in between. CDR3 DNA: TGTGCCAGCAGAGCTAGTACGGGCTACACCTTC. Amino acids: CASRASTGYTF.